This T cell receptor beta chain originates from a study of T-cell reconstitution after alpha-beta-depleted transplantation in children. TCRbeta library preparation incorporated unique molecular identifiers. In TCRdb, the PCR reads were re-called with MiXCR into one record per CDR3 protein. Among about 250,000 distinct CDR3 sequences, 20% to 30% were seen once, and the ten largest hold about 5%. Trimming stripped 7 bases from V and 3 bases from J, with 9 bases between. The CDR3 has 12 amino acids. From germline, CDR1 is MDHEN and CDR2 SYDVKM. Note on this clonotype: Its specificity is not known.

Notes on the study in general: Some patients showed high day-60 TCRbeta diversity, which derived from surviving recipient T cells and thymic progenitors. Newly produced T cells mostly provided counts and TCRbeta diversity after one year, as hyperexpanded clones declined. Reported findings indicate that, about two months after transplant, alpha-beta T cells came from several hundred expanded clones, which were derived from non-depleted graft cells.

The clonotype was recovered from a female patient aged 2-10 years who had a stem cell transplant for congenital amegakaryocytic thrombocytopenia, so the T cells may come from the graft donor. The rearrangement joins TRBV28 to TRBJ1-2; perhaps TRBD1 as D (5 bases). Here the sequenced sample was PBMCs, mostly from graft donor cells, taken 360 days after TCRalphabeta/CD19-depleted stem cell transplant. The CDR3 region has the DNA TGTGCCAGCATAGGACACTACTATGGCTACACCTTC. Translation: CASIGHYYGYTF.